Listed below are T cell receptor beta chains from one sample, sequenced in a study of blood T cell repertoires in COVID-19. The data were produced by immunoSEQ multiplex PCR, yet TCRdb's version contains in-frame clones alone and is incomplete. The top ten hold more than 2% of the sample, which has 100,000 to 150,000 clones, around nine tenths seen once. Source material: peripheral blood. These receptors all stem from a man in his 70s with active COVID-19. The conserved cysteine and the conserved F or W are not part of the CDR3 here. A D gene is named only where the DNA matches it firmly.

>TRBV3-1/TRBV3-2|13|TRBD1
ASSSGTGWAGELF
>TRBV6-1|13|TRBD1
ASSEVGRGNQPQH
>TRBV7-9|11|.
ASSGRSYNEQF
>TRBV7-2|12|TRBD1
ASRQTGGTDTQY
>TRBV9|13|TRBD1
ASSVRGTDPYEQY
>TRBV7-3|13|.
ASSLNPGSTDTQY
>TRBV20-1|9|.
SARISYEQY
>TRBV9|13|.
ASSPTGTRLYEQF
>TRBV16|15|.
ASSQKWQGTNTGELF
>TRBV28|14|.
ASSLLVRGPADTQY
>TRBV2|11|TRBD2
ASRRETTGELF
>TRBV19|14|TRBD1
ASSRGQGTQSQPQH
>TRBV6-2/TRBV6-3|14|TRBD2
ASSSPEGGRKGTQY
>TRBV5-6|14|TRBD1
ASSWTGARGFNEAF
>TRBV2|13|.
ASSEGAENTDTQY
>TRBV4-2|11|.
ASSPPLSYEQY
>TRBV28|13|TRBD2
ASGGSGRALYEQY
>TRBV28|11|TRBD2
ASSWGGPYEQF
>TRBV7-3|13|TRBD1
ASSLDRGGTGELF
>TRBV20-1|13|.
SASSPDRLNTEAF
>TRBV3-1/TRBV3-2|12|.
ASRRGEAGDGYT
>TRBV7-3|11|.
ASSSQGGSPLH
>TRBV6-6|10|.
ASTWANTEAF
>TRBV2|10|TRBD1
ASSPQGGEAF
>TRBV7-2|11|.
ASSPQANTEAF
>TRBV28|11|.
ASRNRNTGELF
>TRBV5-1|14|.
ASSLPPGTEINEQF
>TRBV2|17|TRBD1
ASSEVPYRTGWSYNEQF
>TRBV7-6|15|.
ASSPGDLWVAKNIQY
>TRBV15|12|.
ATSRPEGGTEAF
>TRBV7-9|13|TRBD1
ASSLAGGRGNTIY
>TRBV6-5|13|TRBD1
ASSNLGQGGKGYT
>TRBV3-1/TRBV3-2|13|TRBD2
ASSQVSGRANEQF
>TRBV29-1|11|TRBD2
SVNEGSGGTQY
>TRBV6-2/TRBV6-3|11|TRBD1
ASSSTGNYGYT
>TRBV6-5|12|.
ASERGGQRTEAF
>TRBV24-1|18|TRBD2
ATSDPPWGSSGNFSREQY
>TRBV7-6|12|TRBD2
ASRGGVNTGELF
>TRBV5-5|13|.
ASSPGPGKGLEQY
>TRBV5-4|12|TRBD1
ASSSDRGPTPLH
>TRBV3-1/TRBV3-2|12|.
ASSHRTNGYEQY
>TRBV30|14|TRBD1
AWSLMGQVISYEQY
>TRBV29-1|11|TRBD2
SVEIAGKDEQF
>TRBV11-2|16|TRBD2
ASSLGPKPTSVADTQY